The 26 T cell receptor beta chains given below trace back to one sample, sequenced in a study of regulatory T cells in long-lasting Graves disease. The time point: persistent/refractory GD, antithyroid drugs over 5 years with positive TRAb. The TCR library was prepared using RNA isolated from PBMCs. Arm-PCR with iRepertoire HTBI primers amplified the CDR3 regions for these TCR beta libraries. TCRdb called the multiplex PCR reads again in MiXCR, with one record for every CDR3 protein. The sample has 350,000 to 450,000 distinct CDR3 sequences, less than 25% seen once. The starting material was peripheral blood mononuclear cells (PBMCs), obtained when the disease was refractory, from a patient treated with antithyroid drugs. The receptor source for this set is a female donor with Graves disease.

In the case of this clonotype: Given the absence of the conserved phenylalanine or tryptophan at the CDR3 end, a read error is likely. The chain has TRBV9 and TRBJ1-4, with D possibly matching TRBD1 (6 bases). V was pared by 0 bases and J by 4 bases, with 10 bases between. Germline CDR1 and CDR2: SGDLS and YYNGEE. CDR3 length: 15 amino acids. CDR3 in amino acids: CASSVGGGINEKLFS. CDR3 DNA sequence: TGTGCCAGCAGCGTAGGAGGGGGGATTAATGAAAAACTGTTTTCT.

This chain uses TRBV19 with TRBJ1-2; 11 bases are shared with TRBD1. Per the germline V gene, CDR1 is LNHDA and CDR2 is SQIVND (reference sequence). This CDR3 has 16 residues. V dropped 6 bases and J dropped 2; count of bases not matched to a gene: 8. CDR3 sequence: CASRDRGRRGNYGYTF. Here the CDR3 DNA reads TGTGCCAGTAGGGACAGGGGGCGTCGTGGAAACTATGGCTACACCTTC.

CDR3 bases: TGTGCCAGCAGCCCCTTCGGAGCGGGGGAAAAACTGTTTTTT. Translated: CASSPFGAGEKLFF. The V and J genes are TRBV7-9 and TRBJ1-4; no firm D call. The CDR3 sequence is 14 residues long. The germline gives CDR1 SEHNR, CDR2 FQNEAQ (reference sequence). V gave up 5 bases and J gave up 8 bases, with 15 bases separating them.

V and J are TRBV2 and TRBJ2-6; TRBD2 is a possible D gene (5 bases). Trimming took off 3 bases at V and 1 base at J, with 7 bases between the two ends. The CDR3 is made up of 15 amino acids. Per germline, CDR1 SNHLY and CDR2 FYNNEI. The CDR3 spells CASSERESGANVLTF. The CDR3 coding sequence is TGTGCCAGCAGTGAGAGGGAATCTGGGGCCAACGTCCTGACTTTC.

The chain couples TRBV12-3 or TRBV12-4 to TRBJ1-1, with TRBD1 as a possible D gene (6 bases). Trimming pared 6 bases from V and 6 bases from J, leaving 14 bases between. This CDR3 spans 13 amino acids. DNA of the CDR3: TGTGCCAGCAGACAGAACAGGGCTGCTGAAGCTTTCTTT. Translating it yields CASRQNRAAEAFF.

The J gene is TRBJ2-1, the V gene TRBV2, with D tentatively TRBD2 (5 bases). Looked up from germline, CDR1 is SNHLY and CDR2 is FYNNEI. The V and J ends lost 6 bases and 1 base respectively, with 10 bases between them. This CDR3 is 14 amino acids long. In DNA form, the CDR3 reads TGTGCCAGCAGGGGAGACTCTTCCTACAATGAGCAGTTCTTC. Translated, it gives CASRGDSSYNEQFF. The full variable domain, in which reference TRBV2 and TRBJ2-1 provide the parts outside the CDR3, is EPEVTQTPSHQVTQMGQEVILRCVPISNHLYFYWYRQILGQKVEFLVSFYNNEISEKSEIFDDQFSVERPDGSNFTLKIRSTKLEDSAMYFCASRGDSSYNEQFFGPGTRLTVL.

This clonotype appeared many times. The V gene is TRBV7-2, the J gene TRBJ2-5, with 11 bases identical to TRBD2. The CDR3 sequence is 15 residues long. V was pared by 5 bases and J by 4 bases, with 6 bases of the junction left unmatched. Germline V CDR1 and CDR2: SGHTA, FQGNSA. The CDR3, as DNA: TGTGCCAGCAGCCCGACTAGCGGGACCGCAGAGACCCAGTACTTC. Its protein product is CASSPTSGTAETQYF.

This clonotype appeared a single time. Mismatch with germline at one junction end may stem from a read error. This sequence joins TRBV7-2 and TRBJ2-7, with a weak D call TRBD2 (6 bases). CDR3 size: 13 residues. The germline V gene has CDR1 SGHTA and CDR2 FQGNSA. The CDR3 bases are TGTGCCAGCAGCACAACTAGCAAGTACGAGCAGTGCTTC. Its translation is CASSTTSKYEQCF.

The chain links TRBV28 to TRBJ2-3; D is undetermined. V was pared by 5 bases and J by 4 bases, with 10 bases between. The CDR3 extends over 13 amino acids. Germline V CDR1 and CDR2: MDHEN, SYDVKM. The CDR3: CASSPHDPDTQYF. As DNA, the CDR3 is TGTGCCAGCAGTCCTCATGACCCAGATACGCAGTATTTT.

The chain employs TRBV19 and TRBJ2-7; 10 bases map to TRBD1. The length of the CDR3 is 16 residues. Germline V gene sequence: CDR1 LNHDA, CDR2 SQIVND (reference sequence). J was trimmed by 6 bases and V by 0 bases; bases with no gene match: 8. In nucleotides, the CDR3 is TGTGCCAGTAGTATAGATCCCCGGGACAGGGGAGTCGAGCAGTACTTC. This encodes CASSIDPRDRGVEQYF.

This clonotype was counted ten times or more. The chain employs TRBV2 and TRBJ1-2, with D possibly TRBD1 on 6 matching bases. Trimming pared 6 bases from V and 6 bases from J, leaving 14 bases between. Germline-derived CDR1 and CDR2 are SNHLY and FYNNEI. The CDR3 loop spans 13 amino acids. This CDR3 reads CASSQGGLDGYTF. The CDR3 nucleotides read TGTGCCAGCAGCCAAGGGGGTCTGGATGGCTACACCTTC.

The genes are TRBV4-1 and TRBJ2-7; no firm D call. V was trimmed by 3 bases and J by 4 bases, leaving 10 bases between them. CDR1 is MGHRA, CDR2 YSYEKL, per germline. The CDR3 covers 13 residues. CDR3 amino acids: CASSHQLLYEQYF. In DNA form, the CDR3 reads TGCGCCAGCAGCCACCAACTCCTGTACGAGCAGTACTTC.

This clonotype has a count of ten or more. CDR3 DNA: TGTGCCAGCTCCGACAGGGTCTATGGCTACACCTTC. This encodes CASSDRVYGYTF. The chain has TRBV28 and TRBJ1-2, with 7 bases matching TRBD1. Germline V gives CDR1 MDHEN, CDR2 SYDVKM. Unmatched junction bases numbered 4, after V lost 8 bases and J lost 4 bases. The CDR3 loop spans 12 amino acids.

In its sample, this clonotype was seen many times. The chain joins TRBV2 to TRBJ1-1; D is unclear. The CDR3 is 11 residues long. The germline V and J ends were trimmed by 6 bases and 1 base, with 3 bases remaining between them. CDR1 is SNHLY and CDR2 is FYNNEI in the germline V gene. The CDR3 DNA follows: TGTGCCAGCAGCTCGAACACTGAAGCTTTCTTT. It is translated as CASSSNTEAFF.

This clonotype was counted a few times. This is likely a read error, given that the CDR3 carries no conserved phenylalanine or tryptophan at its end. V gene TRBV12-3 or TRBV12-4 combines with J gene TRBJ2-5; no clear D. The CDR3 spans 14 residues. Trimming pared 3 bases from V and 5 bases from J, leaving 13 bases between. CDR3 region: CASSLEGLAETQYL. The CDR3 coding sequence is TGTGCCAGCAGTTTGGAAGGCCTGGCGGAGACCCAGTACCTC.

In this sample, this clonotype turned up a few times. The V and J genes are TRBV20-1 and TRBJ1-5; D is perhaps TRBD1 (6 bases). The V end was cut by 6 bases, the J end by 3 bases, with 21 bases between. Germline CDR1 DFQATT, CDR2 SNEGSKA (reference sequence). The CDR3 is 16 amino acids. The CDR3 loop reads CSAYLITGGDNQPQHF. CDR3 bases: TGCAGTGCCTACCTAATTACCGGGGGCGACAATCAGCCCCAGCATTTT.

This clonotype showed up just a few times. The chain uses TRBV5-1 and TRBJ2-7; D uncertain. Trimming removed 1 base from V and 4 bases from J, with 9 bases in between. This CDR3 comprises 13 residues. Germline CDR1 SGHRS, CDR2 YFSETQ. The CDR3 here is CASSLYSQYEQYF. In DNA, the CDR3 is TGCGCCAGCAGCTTGTACTCGCAATACGAGCAGTACTTC.

This clonotype was observed many times. The gene calls are TRBV12-3 or TRBV12-4 and TRBJ1-1, with D tentatively TRBD1 (5 bases). This CDR3 comprises 15 residues. Trimming removed 3 bases from V and 4 bases from J, with 15 bases in between. The CDR3 protein is CASSFLAGPSTEAFF. CDR3 nucleotides: TGTGCCAGCAGTTTTCTGGCAGGGCCGAGCACTGAAGCTTTCTTT.

This clonotype was picked up a small number of times. The CDR3, as DNA: TGTGCCAGCAGCTTGTCTAGCGGGAGGCTAGAGACCCAGTACTTC. Its protein is CASSLSSGRLETQYF. The chain has TRBV5-5 and TRBJ2-5; 11 bases line up with TRBD2. The CDR3 runs to 15 residues. After removal of 1 base from V and 4 bases from J, the junction contained 3 bases not matched to a gene. Per the germline V gene, CDR1 is SGHKS and CDR2 is YYEKEE (reference sequence).

This clonotype was observed at least ten times. The rearrangement joins TRBV6-9 to TRBJ2-7; 10 bases are shared with TRBD1. Germline CDR1 reads MNHGY; CDR2 reads SVAAGI. The CDR3 sequence is 15 residues long. V shed 3 bases, J shed 4 bases, and the junction held 6 bases outside the gene matches. This CDR3 reads CASSYTGQGHYEQYF. CDR3 coding DNA: TGTGCCAGCAGTTACACGGGACAGGGGCATTACGAGCAGTACTTC.

This clonotype was detected ten times or more. The V gene is TRBV7-2, the J gene TRBJ2-7, with a weak D call TRBD2 (5 bases). Looked up from germline, CDR1 is SGHTA and CDR2 is FQGNSA. Deletions cut 1 base from V and 2 bases from J, with 9 bases between. CDR3 length equals 14 residues. The CDR3 reads CASSLDPGTYEQYF. As DNA, the CDR3 is TGTGCCAGCAGCTTAGATCCGGGAACCTACGAGCAGTACTTC. Full variable domain (rest looked up from reference TRBV7-2 and TRBJ2-7): GAGVSQSPSNKVTEKGKDVELRCDPISGHTALYWYRQSLGQGLEFLIYFQGNSAPDKSGLPSDRFSAERTGGSVSTLTIQRTQQEDSAVYLCASSLDPGTYEQYFGPGTRLTVT.

This rearrangement joins TRBV27 to TRBJ2-3; 8 bases map to TRBD1. CDR1 and CDR2 from the germline V gene are MNHEY and SMNVEV (reference sequence). V trimming: 2 bases; J trimming: 0 bases; junction bases outside the gene matches: 7. This CDR3 comprises 17 residues. The CDR3 DNA follows: TGTGCCAGCAGTTTAAACAGGGGGAGTACTAGCACAGATACGCAGTATTTT. Amino acids: CASSLNRGSTSTDTQYF.

V is TRBV2 and J is TRBJ2-1; a weak D match, TRBD2 (5 bases). V dropped 7 bases and J dropped 7 bases, with 17 bases sitting between them. Germline assignment: CDR1 SNHLY and CDR2 FYNNEI. The CDR3 sequence is 14 residues long. CDR3 protein: CASTERGSRNEQFF. The CDR3, as DNA: TGTGCCAGCACCGAACGAGGGTCTCGGAATGAGCAGTTCTTC.

With regard to this clonotype: One end of the junction does not line up with germline, which may come from a read error. The V call is TRBV20-1, the J call TRBJ2-1; possibly TRBD2 for D (5 bases). The CDR3 sequence is 13 residues long. Looked up from germline, CDR1 is DFQATT and CDR2 is SNEGSKA (reference sequence). CDR3 coding DNA: TGCAGTGCTAGAGATCAATATCAACTAGACATACTCTTC. It translates to CSARDQYQLDILF.

This clonotype was detected many times. The chain is built from TRBV7-2 and TRBJ2-2, with 10 bases matching TRBD1. Germline CDR1 reads SGHTA; CDR2 reads FQGNSA. V shed 3 bases, J shed 5 bases, and the junction held 6 bases outside the gene matches. This CDR3 has 16 residues. The CDR3, as DNA: TGTGCCAGCAGCTTGGGACAGGGGCGGGTGACCGGGGAGCTGTTTTTT. Translation gives CASSLGQGRVTGELFF.

This clonotype has a count of ten or more. The chain links TRBV2 to TRBJ1-2; the match to TRBD1 covers 12 bases. The V segment lost 6 bases and the J segment 6 bases; nucleotides outside the gene matches: 14. Germline V gene lookup returns CDR1 SNHLY and CDR2 FYNNEI. The CDR3 is 17 residues long. Written as DNA, the CDR3 is TGTGCCAGCAGAGACCCGGGACAGGGGGCCGGAATGGATGGCTACACCTTC. Its translation: CASRDPGQGAGMDGYTF. The variable domain in full, completed from reference TRBV2 and TRBJ1-2, reads EPEVTQTPSHQVTQMGQEVILRCVPISNHLYFYWYRQILGQKVEFLVSFYNNEISEKSEIFDDQFSVERPDGSNFTLKIRSTKLEDSAMYFCASRDPGQGAGMDGYTFGSGTRLTVV.